This TCR beta chain is drawn from a study of identical twins. This CDR3 spans 12 amino acids. The V gene's germline CDR1 is SQVTM and CDR2 ANQGSEA. Trimming pared 3 bases from V and 2 bases from J, leaving 8 bases between. TCRdb ran MiXCR on the 5' RACE reads and lists one entry per CDR3 protein. Among about 730,000 distinct CDR3 sequences, 20% to 25% were seen once, and the ten largest hold approximately 4.3%. These data also formed part of another study, on T cells expressing NK-cell markers. As that report states: TCR beta repertoires came from sorted CD3+CD56+NKG2C+, CD3+CD56+NKG2C- and CD3+CD56-NKG2C+ T cells. Several experiments confined sorting to alpha-beta TCR T cells with an anti-gamma-delta TCR antibody.

This receptor was identified in a woman aged 18-29 years in good health. The chain couples TRBV29-1 to TRBJ2-7; D remains unclear. The sequenced sample consisted of PBMCs. CDR3 DNA sequence: TGCAGCGTTGATGACGGAACCTACGAGCAGTACTTC. It codes for CSVDDGTYEQYF.